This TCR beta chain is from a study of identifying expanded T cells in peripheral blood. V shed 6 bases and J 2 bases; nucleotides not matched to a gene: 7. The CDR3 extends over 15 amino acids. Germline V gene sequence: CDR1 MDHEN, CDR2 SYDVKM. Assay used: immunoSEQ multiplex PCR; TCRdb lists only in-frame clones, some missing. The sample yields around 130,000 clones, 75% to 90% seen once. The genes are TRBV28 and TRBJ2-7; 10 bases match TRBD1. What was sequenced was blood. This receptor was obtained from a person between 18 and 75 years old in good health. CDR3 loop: CASSETGGIAYEQYF. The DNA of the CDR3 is TGTGCCAGCAGCGAGACAGGGGGCATCGCCTACGAGCAGTACTTC.